Each of the 24 T cell receptor beta chains below was sequenced from the same sample in a study of blood T cell repertoires in COVID-19. Assay: immunoSEQ multiplex PCR; the TCRdb copy retains only in-frame clones and omits some. The repertoire includes roughly 290,000 clones, around 89% of them detected once, and 1.7% sits in the top ten. The sequencing sample was made of PBMCs or T cells enriched from blood (not recorded which). The receptors stem from a woman younger than 30 with acute COVID-19.

The V and J genes are TRBV27 and TRBJ2-3; 11 bases are shared with TRBD2. The CDR3 covers 15 residues. Looked up from germline, CDR1 is MNHEY and CDR2 is SMNVEV (reference sequence). The V and J ends lost 5 bases and 4 bases, in that order; junction bases with no gene match: 5. The CDR3 loop is CASSTLAGVSDTQYF. The CDR3 region has the DNA TGTGCCAGCAGTACACTAGCGGGAGTTTCAGATACGCAGTATTTT.

J is TRBJ2-3 and V is TRBV4-1; 8 nucleotides agree with TRBD1. The V gene end was trimmed by 3 bases and the J gene end by 1 base; junction bases not matched to a gene: 3. The V gene's germline CDR1 is MGHRA and CDR2 YSYEKL. The CDR3 has 15 amino acids. CDR3 sequence reads: CASSQPGQGTDTQYF. Written as DNA, the CDR3 is TGCGCCAGCAGCCAGCCGGGACAGGGCACAGATACGCAGTATTTT.

The chain carries TRBV3-1 (or the pseudogene TRBV3-2) and TRBJ2-7; D might be TRBD1 (5 bases). Germline values: CDR1 LGHDT, CDR2 YNNKEL (reference sequence). This CDR3 region has 15 residues. The germline V and J ends were trimmed by 1 base and 2 bases, with 12 bases remaining between them. CDR3 loop: CASSQAPGKAYEQYF. In DNA, the CDR3 is TGTGCCAGCAGCCAAGCGCCAGGGAAAGCCTACGAGCAGTACTTC.

The chain carries TRBV18 and TRBJ1-2, with D uncertain. Trimming cost V 3 bases and J 0 bases, with 8 bases left between them. In germline, CDR1 is KGHSH, CDR2 LQKENI. CDR3 length equals 14 residues. CDR3 DNA sequence: TGTGCCAGCTCACCCGCAGGAACTAACTATGGCTACACCTTC. Translating gives CASSPAGTNYGYTF.

V is TRBV5-6 and J is TRBJ2-7; the match to TRBD2 covers 9 bases. This CDR3 has 15 amino acids. The germline gives CDR1 SGHDT, CDR2 YYEEEE. V lost 1 base, J lost 5 bases, and 7 bases stayed unmatched. DNA of the CDR3: TGTGCCAGCAGCTTGTATAGCGGGAGCTTAAACGAGCAGTACTTC. Translated, it gives CASSLYSGSLNEQYF.

CDR3 region: CASTSHTQNTEAFF. CDR3 in DNA: TGTGCCAGCACATCACACACCCAGAACACTGAAGCTTTCTTT. The rearrangement links TRBV2 to TRBJ1-1, with D uncertain. Germline assignment: CDR1 SNHLY and CDR2 FYNNEI. CDR3 length equals 14 residues. Trimming removed 7 bases from V and 1 base from J, with 13 bases in between.

This chain connects TRBV13 to TRBJ2-7, with 9 bases aligning to TRBD2. The CDR3 length is 14 residues. The V gene end was trimmed by 4 bases and the J gene end by 2 bases; junction bases not matched to a gene: 3. Germline V gene sequence: CDR1 PRHDT, CDR2 FYEKMQ (reference sequence). The CDR3 loop reads CASSSTSGPYEQYF. CDR3 sequence (DNA): TGTGCCAGCAGCTCGACTAGCGGACCCTACGAGCAGTACTTC.

This clone was picked up one time. This rearrangement joins TRBV2 to TRBJ2-7, with a possible D match to TRBD2 (5 bases). Trimming took 1 base from V and 1 from J, leaving 8 bases between them. This CDR3 is built from 14 residues. CDR1 and CDR2 (germline): SNHLY, FYNNEI. CDR3 DNA: TGTGCCAGCAGTGAAGATAGCGTATCCTACGAGCAGTACTTC. It encodes CASSEDSVSYEQYF.

V and J are TRBV19 and TRBJ1-6, with a tentative D call TRBD1 (6 bases). CDR1 is LNHDA and CDR2 is SQIVND in the germline V gene (reference sequence). This CDR3 contains 17 residues. The V end lost 3 bases, the J end lost 10 bases, and 22 bases lay between the germline ends. The CDR3 sequence is CASSMSTGRDIGSPLHF. The DNA of the CDR3 is TGTGCCAGTAGTATGTCCACAGGGAGGGATATTGGATCACCCCTCCACTTT.

The V call is TRBV25-1, the J call TRBJ2-1; the match to TRBD2 covers 16 bases. CDR3 length: 17 residues. Germline V gives CDR1 MGHDK, CDR2 SYGVNS. The V segment lost 2 bases and the J segment 2 bases; nucleotides outside the gene matches: 0. The CDR3 is CASSEGTSGRAYNEQFF. The DNA for the CDR3 is TGTGCCAGCAGTGAAGGGACTAGCGGGAGGGCCTACAATGAGCAGTTCTTC. The full variable domain, rest sourced from reference TRBV25-1 and TRBJ2-1, is EADIYQTPRYLVIGTGKKITLECSQTMGHDKMYWYQQDPGMELHLIHYSYGVNSTEKGDLSSESTVSRIRTEHFPLTLESARPSHTSQYLCASSEGTSGRAYNEQFFGPGTRLTVL.

This chain joins TRBV3-1 (or the pseudogene TRBV3-2) and TRBJ2-3, with D hard to call. This CDR3 contains 15 residues. Germline CDR1 is LGHDT and CDR2 is YNNKEL (reference sequence). The V and J ends lost 2 bases and 4 bases respectively, with 13 bases between them. CDR3 loop: CASSQTALQADTQYF. CDR3 coding DNA: TGTGCCAGCAGCCAAACAGCTCTCCAGGCAGATACGCAGTATTTT.

J is TRBJ1-5 and V is TRBV4-1, with 7 nucleotides matching TRBD1. Germline V gene lookup returns CDR1 MGHRA and CDR2 YSYEKL. The CDR3 is 15 amino acids. Trimming cost V 4 bases and J 0 bases; bases outside gene matches: 3. CDR3 amino acids: CASSPRQGSNQPQHF. The DNA of the CDR3 is TGCGCCAGCAGCCCCCGACAGGGTAGCAATCAGCCCCAGCATTTT.

The V and J genes are TRBV27 and TRBJ2-7, with 8 bases that match TRBD1. This CDR3 spans 15 amino acids. Trimming removed 5 bases from V and 3 bases from J; junction bases left unmatched: 9. Looked up from germline, CDR1 is MNHEY and CDR2 is SMNVEV (reference sequence). The DNA of the CDR3 is TGTGCCAGCAGTCCGGGACAGGTTACATTCTACGAGCAGTACTTC. Protein product: CASSPGQVTFYEQYF.

The chain has TRBV7-9 and TRBJ1-3; D not certain. This CDR3 is built from 13 residues. Trimming removed 1 base at V and 4 bases at J, with 5 bases between. Germline V gives CDR1 SEHNR, CDR2 FQNEAQ (reference sequence). This chain's CDR3 is CASSLVPGNTIYF. For the CDR3, the DNA is TGTGCCAGCAGCTTAGTCCCGGGAAACACCATATATTTT.

The chain joins TRBV7-9 to TRBJ2-3; 9 bases are a match to TRBD2. Losses at the gene ends were 5 bases for V and 5 bases for J; bases not matched to a gene: 11. The V gene's germline CDR1 is SEHNR and CDR2 FQNEAQ (reference sequence). The CDR3 is 16 amino acids. The chain's CDR3 is CASSRPLAGELDTQYF. In DNA form, the CDR3 reads TGTGCCAGCAGCCGACCCTTAGCGGGAGAGTTAGATACGCAGTATTTT.

Remarks on this clone: This sample includes further DNA sequences coding for the same CDR3. The chain links TRBV7-2 to TRBJ2-6; a possible D gene is TRBD1 (6 bases). With 3 bases removed from V and 4 bases from J, the gap between germline ends came to 10 bases. This CDR3 region has 15 residues. Germline CDR1 is SGHTA and CDR2 is FQGNSA. CDR3 bases: TGTGCCAGCAGCTTCAGGGGATCCGGGGCCAACGTCCTGACTTTC. Protein sequence: CASSFRGSGANVLTF.

The chain couples TRBV7-6 to TRBJ2-7, with TRBD2 as a possible D gene (5 bases). Germline V gene lookup returns CDR1 SGHVS and CDR2 FNYEAQ. Trimming left V 3 bases short and J 7 bases short, with 7 bases between. This CDR3 comprises 11 residues. The CDR3 loop reads CASSLGVEQYF. CDR3 coding DNA: TGTGCCAGCAGCTTGGGAGTGGAGCAGTACTTC.

The chain links TRBV2 to TRBJ2-1, with 13 bases identical to TRBD2. Germline trimming cut 7 bases from V and 0 bases from J; bases unmatched to any gene: 12. The CDR3 consists of 19 residues. Germline V gives CDR1 SNHLY, CDR2 FYNNEI. The CDR3 spells CASTPGLAGTRSSYNEQFF. CDR3 sequence (DNA): TGTGCCAGCACCCCGGGACTAGCGGGAACAAGGAGCTCCTACAATGAGCAGTTCTTC. Together with reference TRBV2 and TRBJ2-1, the CDR3 gives the full variable domain: EPEVTQTPSHQVTQMGQEVILRCVPISNHLYFYWYRQILGQKVEFLVSFYNNEISEKSEIFDDQFSVERPDGSNFTLKIRSTKLEDSAMYFCASTPGLAGTRSSYNEQFFGPGTRLTVL.

The CDR3 sequence is CSGLDDRGAFTEAFF. The CDR3 DNA follows: TGCAGCGGGTTGGATGATCGGGGGGCGTTCACTGAAGCTTTCTTT. This chain uses TRBV29-1 with TRBJ1-1; D might be TRBD1 (6 bases). V shed 7 bases and J shed 4 bases, with 22 bases lying between them. Germline-derived CDR1 and CDR2 are SQVTM and ANQGSEA. CDR3 length: 15 residues.

This chain uses TRBV7-7 with TRBJ2-1; 7 nucleotides line up with TRBD1. Germline V gene sequence: CDR1 SSHAT, CDR2 FNYEAQ (reference sequence). This CDR3 comprises 13 residues. J lost 9 bases, V lost 1 base, and 3 bases had no gene match. CDR3 sequence (DNA): TGTGCCAGCAGCTTAGGCAGGGGGTTTGAGCAGTTCTTC. The encoded protein is CASSLGRGFEQFF.

CDR3 nucleotide sequence: TGTGCCAGTAGTATACTAGCGGGAGTTAAGGATGAGCAGTTCTTC. It translates to CASSILAGVKDEQFF. V usage is TRBV19 and J usage is TRBJ2-1, with TRBD2 identical over 10 bases. With 2 bases clipped from V and 8 bases from J, the junction kept 6 bases outside the gene matches. CDR1 is LNHDA and CDR2 is SQIVND in the germline V gene (reference sequence). The CDR3 loop spans 15 amino acids.

The chain links TRBV11-1 to TRBJ2-7; D unclear. V was cut by 3 bases and J by 2 bases, with 14 bases left in between. The CDR3 covers 15 residues. CDR1 and CDR2 from the germline V gene are SGHAT and FQDESV (reference sequence). The CDR3, as DNA: TGTGCCAGCAGCTTGGGCGATCGAGCTCCCTACGAGCAGTACTTC. Its translation is CASSLGDRAPYEQYF.

This chain connects TRBV7-9 to TRBJ2-1; TRBD2 aligns across 7 bases. The V gene's germline CDR1 is SEHNR and CDR2 FQNEAQ (reference sequence). Trimming cost V 10 bases and J 5 bases; bases outside gene matches: 14. The CDR3 has 15 amino acids. The chain's CDR3 is CATSRGSGYHNEQFF. The CDR3 region has the DNA TGTGCCACCTCAAGGGGTAGCGGGTATCACAATGAGCAGTTCTTC.

CDR3 coding DNA: TGTGCAAGTCGCTTCCCGGTCGGGACAGACACCTACGAGCAGTACTTC. It translates to CASRFPVGTDTYEQYF. The V and J genes are TRBV12-2 and TRBJ2-7; the D call TRBD1 from the table was never checked on the DNA. TRBV12-2 corresponds to a pseudogene. The CDR3 runs 16 residues.